The 6 T cell receptor beta chains in this list originate from one sample, sequenced in a study of cytomegalovirus exposure and HLA in healthy donors. PCR used 60 Vbeta primers and 13 Jbeta primers. Data came from immunoSEQ multiplex PCR; TCRdb stores just in-frame clones and leaves some out. Counted here are some 110,000 clones, 65% to 85% occurring once; the ten biggest clones make up 2.5% to 3%. Sequenced material: PBMCs. All receptors come from a male donor in good health and CMV-seropositive.

This chain links TRBV7-2 with TRBJ1-1, with D possibly TRBD1 on 6 matching bases. Trimming left V 3 bases short and J 4 bases short, with 12 bases between. Germline-derived CDR1 and CDR2 are SGHTA and FQGNSA. The CDR3 is 14 amino acids. The CDR3 spells CASSFRVGGTEAFF. CDR3 sequence (DNA): TGTGCCAGCAGCTTCCGGGTAGGGGGCACTGAAGCTTTCTTT.

This clone turned up a few times. The chain recombines TRBV4-3 with TRBJ2-2; D might be TRBD1 (6 bases). This CDR3 has 14 residues. V was pared by 0 bases and J by 9 bases, with 11 bases between. Germline V CDR1 and CDR2: LGHNA, YSLEER. The CDR3 nucleotides are TGCGCCAGCAGCCAAGATACAGGGTCGCGGGAGCTGTTTTTT. Protein: CASSQDTGSRELFF.

The chain uses TRBV4-1 and TRBJ2-4, with D possibly TRBD2 on 5 matching bases. Trimming took off 3 bases at V and 0 bases at J, with 12 bases between the two ends. CDR1 and CDR2 (germline): MGHRA, YSYEKL. The CDR3 consists of 16 residues. In DNA, the CDR3 is TGCGCCAGCAGCCATGGGGTTCGGGAAGCCAAAAACATTCAGTACTTC. Translating it yields CASSHGVREAKNIQYF.

V usage is TRBV7-6 and J usage is TRBJ2-7, with 11 nucleotides matching TRBD2. Per germline, CDR1 SGHVS and CDR2 FNYEAQ. The V gene end was trimmed by 0 bases and the J gene end by 5 bases; junction bases not matched to a gene: 15. There are 19 residues in the CDR3. CDR3 DNA sequence: TGTGCCAGCAGCTTAGCGATGGGGTTAGCGGGAGGGCCGACTCACGAGCAGTACTTC. Its translation is CASSLAMGLAGGPTHEQYF. The complete variable domain, with remaining parts taken from reference TRBV7-6 and TRBJ2-7, reads GAGVSQSPRYKVTKRGQDVALRCDPISGHVSLYWYRQALGQGPEFLTYFNYEAQQDKSGLPNDRFSAERPEGSISTLTIQRTEQRDSAMYRCASSLAMGLAGGPTHEQYFGPGTRLTVT.

This sequence joins TRBV19 and TRBJ2-1; possibly TRBD1 for D (6 bases). The CDR3 extends over 16 amino acids. Trimming removed 8 bases at V and 2 bases at J, with 19 bases between. Germline lookup yields CDR1 LNHDA and CDR2 SQIVND (reference sequence). This CDR3 is CASAGITGSPYNEQFF. DNA of the CDR3: TGTGCCAGTGCCGGTATTACAGGGTCCCCCTACAATGAGCAGTTCTTC.

J is TRBJ2-2 and V is TRBV9; D unresolved. CDR3 length: 13 amino acids. The ends were cut back, 0 bases at V and 3 bases at J, with 3 bases in the middle. Looked up from germline, CDR1 is SGDLS and CDR2 is YYNGEE. CDR3 loop: CASSVDYTGELFF. The CDR3, as DNA: TGTGCCAGCAGCGTAGACTACACCGGGGAGCTGTTTTTT.